This T cell receptor (beta chain) appears in the sequencing data of a study of T-cell memory formation after mild COVID-19. As for the study in general: There were largely donor-specific TCR clusters. General observations from the study: Clones shrinking between day 15 and 85 showed a balanced CD4/CD8 split, and those that grew later tilted toward CD4+.

Per the germline V gene, CDR1 is PRHDT and CDR2 is FYEKMQ (reference sequence). The CDR3 is made up of 16 amino acids. V trimming: 3 bases; J trimming: 4 bases; junction bases outside the gene matches: 12. TCRdb analysed the 5' RACE reads with MiXCR anew, one entry per CDR3 protein. Among roughly 250,000 distinct CDR3 sequences listed, approximately 15% were seen once. This clonotype showed up just a few times. The target antigen is unknown. This TCR came from a man aged 18 to 35 who had mild COVID-19 (a few samples of this study predate the infection). Cell type and time point are not known. The chain couples TRBV13 to TRBJ2-7; TRBD1 matches at 7 bases. The sample was PBMCs or a T cell subset sorted from them (not recorded which). CDR3 sequence reads: CASSFDFRDRGYEQYF. DNA of the CDR3: TGTGCCAGCAGCTTTGATTTCCGGGACAGAGGTTACGAGCAGTACTTC. Complete variable domain (other parts from reference TRBV13 and TRBJ2-7): AAGVIQSPRHLIKEKRETATLKCYPIPRHDTVYWYQQGPGQDPQFLISFYEKMQSDKGSIPDRFSAQQFSDYHSELNMSSLELGDSALYFCASSFDFRDRGYEQYFGPGTRLTVT.